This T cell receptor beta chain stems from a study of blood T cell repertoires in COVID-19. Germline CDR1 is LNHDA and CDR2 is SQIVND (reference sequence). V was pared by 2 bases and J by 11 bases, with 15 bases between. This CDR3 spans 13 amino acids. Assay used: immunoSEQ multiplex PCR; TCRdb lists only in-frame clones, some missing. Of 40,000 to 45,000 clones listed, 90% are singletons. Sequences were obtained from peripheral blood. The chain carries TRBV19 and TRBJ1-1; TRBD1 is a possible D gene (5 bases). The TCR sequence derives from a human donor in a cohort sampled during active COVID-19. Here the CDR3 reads CASSILFGASAFF. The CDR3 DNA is TGTGCCAGTAGTATATTATTTGGGGCTTCGGCTTTCTTT.